The following is a T cell receptor beta chain sequence with its context. This sample is part of a study of blood T cell repertoires in COVID-19. Study-level information: Samples taken during acute and convalescent COVID-19 were collected in the United States, Italy and Spain.

Methods used by the authors: Amplifying reference gene primers gave estimates of nucleated cell counts. The assay was immunoSEQ multiplex PCR, and TCRdb's table has in-frame clones only and misses some. D and trimming were read from the DNA, whereas the V and J calls and clone size are those reported in that table. The data contain about 260,000 clones, 86% of them seen just once; the ten biggest clones take up around 2%. Everyone who took part was 18 to 89 years old, and they came from some 23 US areas. Germline loops: CDR1 SQVTM, CDR2 ANQGSEA. V was shortened by 3 bases and J by 1 base, with 12 bases between the two germline ends. CDR3 size: 14 residues.

Sequenced material: PBMCs or T cells enriched from blood (not recorded which). This rearrangement joins TRBV29-1 to TRBJ1-2; D remains unclear. This receptor was identified in a woman between 50 and 59 years old who had recovered from COVID-19. Written as DNA, the CDR3 is TGCAGCGTTGAGTCAGAAAAGATTAACTATGGCTACACCTTC. Protein product: CSVESEKINYGYTF.